Listed below are T cell receptor beta chains from one sample, sequenced in a study of blood T cells in healthy people across ages. TCRdb re-called the 5' RACE reads through MiXCR, storing one row per CDR3 protein. This sample yields hundreds of thousands of distinct CDR3 sequences, of which approximately 25% are seen a single time; 9.4% belongs to the top ten. A further study also used this sample, focusing on T cells of mothers and their children.

The sample comprised blood. The receptors shown here come from a boy aged 5-17 years in good health. Each CDR3 is given with its conserved first and last residue. A D gene is named only where the DNA matches it firmly. Expanded clones get a size class; other rows say once, few or many, or leave the size out.

D	size	length	V	J	DNA	CDR3
-	few	17	TRBV27	TRBJ2-5	TGTGCCAGCAGTTTATCAGCTAGCACTATATACCAAGAGACCCAGTACTTC	CASSLSASTIYQETQYF
-	-	20	TRBV3-1	TRBJ2-1	TGTGCCAGCAGCCAACTCGGGAGAGGCGAACCGGGTCGTCTATACAATGAGCAGTTCTTC	CASSQLGRGEPGRLYNEQFF
-	-	14	TRBV10-3	TRBJ1-2	TGTGCCATCAGTGGCGAAGCACAGGCTCCTGGCTACACCTTC	CAISGEAQAPGYTF
TRBD1	-	15	TRBV20-1	TRBJ1-4	TGCAGTGCTAGAGATCAGGGGGGCCAAGGGGAAAAACTGTTTTTT	CSARDQGGQGEKLFF
TRBD1	-	15	TRBV20-1	TRBJ2-7	TGCAGTGCCCCAAAGCGCGACAGGGGGCTGGGCGAGCAGTACTTC	CSAPKRDRGLGEQYF
-	-	12	TRBV28	TRBJ1-2	TGTGCCAGCAGTGACGGACCCCCTGGCTACACCTTC	CASSDGPPGYTF
-	-	14	TRBV7-9	TRBJ2-3	TGTGCCAGCAGCTTATCCACGAGCGGGGATACGCAGTATTTT	CASSLSTSGDTQYF
TRBD2	-	16	TRBV3-1	TRBJ2-5	TGTGCCAGCAGCCTACAAGGTGCGGGAGATTGGCGGGCCCAGTACTTC	CASSLQGAGDWRAQYF
-	few	18	TRBV7-2	TRBJ2-5	TGTGCCAGCAGCTTAGCGCGGCTAGAGCTCCCCTCAAGAGACGACGGGTACTTC	CASSLARLELPSRDDGYF
TRBD1	few	14	TRBV29-1	TRBJ1-1	TGCAGCGTCTGGGGACAGGGGGTGAACACTGAAGCTTTCTTT	CSVWGQGVNTEAFF
-	few	11	TRBV11-2	TRBJ2-7	TGTGCCAGCAGCTTAAAAGGCGAGCAGTACTTC	CASSLKGEQYF
TRBD2	few	20	TRBV27	TRBJ2-6	TGTGCCAGCACCCCTGGCGAGGGACTAGCGGGTAGCCTTAGGGCCAACGTCCTGACTTTC	CASTPGEGLAGSLRANVLTF
TRBD1	-	15	TRBV15	TRBJ1-1	TGTGCCACCAGCAGAGGAGACAGGGTACTTTCTGAAGCTTTCTTT	CATSRGDRVLSEAFF
TRBD2	-	15	TRBV29-1	TRBJ2-7	TGCAGCGTTGAAGTCGCCGAGCGGGAGAACTACGAGCAGTACTTC	CSVEVAERENYEQYF
-	-	15	TRBV12-3/TRBV12-4	TRBJ1-5	TGTGCCAGCAGTGATATTGTTACGTGGGATCAGCCCCAGCATTTT	CASSDIVTWDQPQHF
-	-	14	TRBV27	TRBJ1-2	TGTGCCAGCAGTCTAGCCGGGACACTCTATGGCTACACCTTC	CASSLAGTLYGYTF
-	few	16	TRBV6-1	TRBJ1-2	TGTGCCAGCAGTGATTATTTTCGGGTGGCAGGGAGAGGCTACACCTTC	CASSDYFRVAGRGYTF
-	-	13	TRBV7-2	TRBJ1-6	TGTGCCAGCAGCTTAATGGAGATTTCACCCCTCCACTTT	CASSLMEISPLHF
TRBD1	few	13	TRBV6-4	TRBJ2-1	TGTGCCAGCCGAAGGACAGGGTCGGATGAGCAGTTCTTC	CASRRTGSDEQFF
-	few	15	TRBV3-1	TRBJ2-1	TGTGCCAGCAGCCAAGATCGGGGCTTCTACAATGAGCAGTTCTTC	CASSQDRGFYNEQFF
TRBD2	-	14	TRBV5-4	TRBJ2-5	TGTGCCAGCAGCTTTGGACTAGCGGATGAGACCCAGTACTTC	CASSFGLADETQYF
TRBD2	-	15	TRBV20-1	TRBJ2-1	TGCAGTGCTACCCCGACTAGCTCGACTTACAATGAGCAGTTCTTC	CSATPTSSTYNEQFF
TRBD1	-	13	TRBV12-3/TRBV12-4	TRBJ1-2	TGTGCCAGCAGAGGGACAGGCTGGGATGGCTACACCTTC	CASRGTGWDGYTF
TRBD2	few	15	TRBV28	TRBJ2-3	TGTGCCAGCAGGGGTAGCGGGAGAGTTAGAGATACGCAGTATTTT	CASRGSGRVRDTQYF
-	-	15	TRBV7-9	TRBJ1-6	TGTGCCAGCAGCTTGCAGGACGGCGATAATTCACCCCTCCACTTT	CASSLQDGDNSPLHF
-	-	12	TRBV5-5	TRBJ1-1	TGTGCCAGCAGCCTGGAACGGGGCTCGGCTTTCTTC	CASSLERGSAFF
-	-	16	TRBV12-3/TRBV12-4	TRBJ2-1	TGTGCCAGCAGCTTCGGGGACGGGAGTCCCTACAATGAGCAGTTCTTC	CASSFGDGSPYNEQFF
TRBD2	few	16	TRBV4-3	TRBJ2-5	TGCGCCAGCAGCCAAGATGGCGGGGGGGTTGGCGAGACCCAGTACTTC	CASSQDGGGVGETQYF
-	few	14	TRBV20-1	TRBJ1-4	TGCAGTGCTAGAGATCCAGGGTGGAGTGAAAAACTGTTTTTT	CSARDPGWSEKLFF
TRBD2	few	18	TRBV12-3/TRBV12-4	TRBJ2-1	TGTGCCAGCAGGCAAGGCTATCTAGCGGGAGGGCCCTACAATGAGCAGTTCTTC	CASRQGYLAGGPYNEQFF
TRBD2	-	16	TRBV24-1	TRBJ2-1	TGTGCCACCAGTGAACTAGCGGGGTCGGGTTACAATGAGCAGTTCTTC	CATSELAGSGYNEQFF
-	-	15	TRBV7-3	TRBJ2-1	TGTGCCAGCAGCTTAAAGGTCGGGCTAGCCCATGAGCAGTTCTTC	CASSLKVGLAHEQFF
TRBD2	-	15	TRBV7-3	TRBJ2-2	TGTGCCAGCAGTCCGGGTACTAGCGGGTACGGGGAGCTGTTTTTT	CASSPGTSGYGELFF
-	few	13	TRBV4-1	TRBJ2-1	TGCGCCAGCAGCCAAGAAACATACAATGAGCAGTTCTTC	CASSQETYNEQFF
TRBD1	few	14	TRBV29-1	TRBJ2-7	TGCAGCGTTTGGACAGGACAGAGCTCCTACGAGCAGTACTTC	CSVWTGQSSYEQYF
-	few	12	TRBV20-1	TRBJ2-5	TGCAGTGCTAGGGCGGACCAAGAGACCCAGTACTTC	CSARADQETQYF
-	few	14	TRBV4-1	TRBJ1-4	TGCGCCAGCAGCCAGGCAGGGTTGGTTGAAAAACTGTTTTTT	CASSQAGLVEKLFF
-	-	18	TRBV28	TRBJ2-4	TGTGCCAGCAGTGCCAAACTGCTCACGGGTATAGCCAAAAACATTCAGTACTTC	CASSAKLLTGIAKNIQYF
TRBD2	-	15	TRBV12-3/TRBV12-4	TRBJ2-1	TGTGCCAGCAGCCGCGGGACTAGCGGCTACGGAGAGCAGTTCTTC	CASSRGTSGYGEQFF
TRBD2	-	13	TRBV2	TRBJ2-7	TGTGCCACCGTACGGGACTACTCCTACGAGCAGTACTTC	CATVRDYSYEQYF
TRBD2	-	15	TRBV4-1	TRBJ2-7	TGCGCCAGCAGCCTGCAAACTAGCGTGATCTACGAGCAGTACTTC	CASSLQTSVIYEQYF
-	few	15	TRBV6-5	TRBJ1-4	TGTGCCAGCAGTTACTCCCAGACAACTAATGAAAAACTGTTTTTT	CASSYSQTTNEKLFF
TRBD1	once	17	TRBV4-1	TRBJ2-7	TGCGCCAGCAGCCAACCCTTTGGGACAGGGGGCCGGCGCGAGCAGTACTTC	CASSQPFGTGGRREQYF
-	-	13	TRBV12-3/TRBV12-4	TRBJ2-6	TGTGCCAGCACCCAATCGGGGGCCAACGTCCTGACTTTC	CASTQSGANVLTF
-	-	15	TRBV14	TRBJ1-2	TGTGCCAGCAGCCAAGATCGGAAAGGGAACGGTGGCTACACCTTC	CASSQDRKGNGGYTF
-	-	15	TRBV18	TRBJ2-5	TGTGCCAGCTCACGCTCCACTGTTGGGCAAGAGACCCAGTACTTC	CASSRSTVGQETQYF
TRBD1	-	13	TRBV25-1	TRBJ1-4	TGTGCCAGCACGGGACAGGGGTATGAAAAACTGTTTTTT	CASTGQGYEKLFF
TRBD1	few	14	TRBV24-1	TRBJ2-5	TGTGCCACCAGTGATTTCCGGGACAGGGAGACCCAGTACTTC	CATSDFRDRETQYF
-	few	14	TRBV19	TRBJ2-3	TGTGCCAGTAGTATCGAAGACAGTACAGATACGCAGTATTTT	CASSIEDSTDTQYF
TRBD2	few	16	TRBV5-1	TRBJ2-7	TGCGCCAGCAGCTTGATGCCTAGCGGGGAACTTAACGAGCAGTACTTC	CASSLMPSGELNEQYF
-	-	13	TRBV29-1	TRBJ2-3	TGCAGCGGCCAACTCACTGGTGCAGATACGCAGTATTTT	CSGQLTGADTQYF
-	-	13	TRBV12-3/TRBV12-4	TRBJ1-2	TGTGCCAACACAAACGGGGGTTGGTATGGCTACACCTTC	CANTNGGWYGYTF
-	-	11	TRBV6-4	TRBJ2-5	TGTGCCAGCAGTGAAGTTAAGGCCCAGTACTTC	CASSEVKAQYF
-	-	13	TRBV6-1	TRBJ2-7	TGTGCCAGCAGTGAAGGTTGGGAATACGAGCAGTACTTC	CASSEGWEYEQYF
TRBD1	-	15	TRBV15	TRBJ1-5	TGTGCCACCAGCAGAGACAGGGGGCTCGGTCAGCCCCAGCATTTT	CATSRDRGLGQPQHF
TRBD1	-	14	TRBV7-9	TRBJ2-7	TGTGCCAGCCCCCCGGGACAGGGGTCACACGAGCAGTACTTC	CASPPGQGSHEQYF
-	few	13	TRBV6-1	TRBJ2-7	TGTGCCAGCAGTGGAAGAAGGGACTACGAGCAGTACTTC	CASSGRRDYEQYF
-	many	14	TRBV5-1	TRBJ2-5	TGCGCCAGCAGCTTGGGAGGGGGTGAAGAGACCCAGTACTTC	CASSLGGGEETQYF
-	-	15	TRBV27	TRBJ2-7	TGTGCCAGCAGACCCCTGGTGGCCACGGGCTACGAGCAGTACTTC	CASRPLVATGYEQYF
TRBD2	-	15	TRBV11-2	TRBJ2-1	TGTGCCAGCAGCTTAGAGCGGGGGGGTCGCAATGAGCAGTTCTTC	CASSLERGGRNEQFF